Listed below are T cell receptor beta chains from one sample, sequenced in a study of blood T cell repertoires in COVID-19. Here immunoSEQ multiplex PCR was the method, and the copy in TCRdb shows in-frame clones only, minus some. The table includes about 360,000 clones, around 88% detected once. Sequenced sample: peripheral blood. These receptor sequences come from a woman aged 60-75 years with COVID-19, enrolled during active disease. The CDR3 runs from the conserved cysteine through the conserved F or W. A D gene is named only where the DNA matches it firmly. Size is omitted from some rows. Given values are once, few, many or a class for expanded clones.

clone_size,v_call,j_call,d_call,cdr3_nt,cdr3_aa
-,TRBV29-1,TRBJ2-3,-,TGCAGCGTAACCCCCCCCGAGGGAAAGATTAGCACAGATACGCAGTATTTT,CSVTPPEGKISTDTQYF
few,TRBV2,TRBJ1-5,TRBD1,TGTGCCAGCAGTGAAGCAACAGGGGTCAATCAGCCCCAGCATTTT,CASSEATGVNQPQHF
-,TRBV5-1,TRBJ2-2,-,TGCGCCAGCAGCTTTAACAGGGTCGGAAACACCGGGGAGCTGTTTTTT,CASSFNRVGNTGELFF
-,TRBV7-9,TRBJ2-1,TRBD2,TGTGCCAGCAGCTTAAGGACTAGCGGGGGGGCAAATGAGCAGTTCTTC,CASSLRTSGGANEQFF
few,TRBV1,TRBJ1-2,-,TGCACCAGCAGCCAATTAGACTATGGCTACACCTTC,CTSSQLDYGYTF
-,TRBV11-2,TRBJ2-1,-,TGTGCCAGCAGCCAGCAACGGGGTGTGGGAAATGAGCAGTTCTTC,CASSQQRGVGNEQFF
-,TRBV27,TRBJ1-2,-,TGTGCCAGCAGTTATACAGGGTATGGCTATGGCTACACCTTC,CASSYTGYGYGYTF
-,TRBV4-3,TRBJ1-3,-,TGCGCCAGCAGCCAAGCAGCGGGAAACACCATATATTTT,CASSQAAGNTIYF
-,TRBV4-3,TRBJ1-2,TRBD1,TGCGCCAGCTCCCTATTCCTGGGACAGCCCTTCGGTGGCTACACCTTC,CASSLFLGQPFGGYTF
-,TRBV27,TRBJ2-7,TRBD1,TGTGCCAGCAGCAGCGGACAGGGTGAACGTCCCCTACACTACGAGCAGTACTTC,CASSSGQGERPLHYEQYF
few,TRBV6-5,TRBJ2-7,-,TGTGCCAGCACCGGCTACGAGCAGTACTTC,CASTGYEQYF
-,TRBV7-9,TRBJ1-1,-,TGTGCCTGTCGATTCGGGGGGAACACTGAAGCTTTCTTT,CACRFGGNTEAFF
-,TRBV5-4,TRBJ1-2,TRBD1,TGTGCCAGCAGCTTGGTCGGACAGGGGGCGGACTATGGCTACACCTTC,CASSLVGQGADYGYTF
-,TRBV5-1,TRBJ2-3,-,TGCGCCAGCAGCCTGGCGCTATCCAGCACAGATACGCAGTATTTT,CASSLALSSTDTQYF
-,TRBV12-3/TRBV12-4,TRBJ2-5,-,TGTGCCAGCAGTAGATCGGACCAAGAGACCCAGTACTTC,CASSRSDQETQYF
-,TRBV6-1,TRBJ1-1,-,TGTGCCAGCAGTGAAGGGGGGGAGTTTGAAGCTTTCTTT,CASSEGGEFEAFF
-,TRBV15,TRBJ2-3,-,TGTGCCACCAGCAACCAGACAGATACGCAGTATTTT,CATSNQTDTQYF
-,TRBV7-2,TRBJ1-2,TRBD1,TGTGCCAGCAGCTTGGGACAGGTTCTTGGCTACACCTTC,CASSLGQVLGYTF
-,TRBV29-1,TRBJ2-3,-,TGCAGCGTAACCGGGACACCGACCACAGATACGCAGTATTTT,CSVTGTPTTDTQYF
few,TRBV2,TRBJ2-3,TRBD2,TGTGCCAGCAGTGAGGGACTAGATACAGATACGCAGTATTTT,CASSEGLDTDTQYF
-,TRBV6-2/TRBV6-3,TRBJ2-5,-,TGTGCCAGCAGTAAGCCACAGGGAAAATCAGAGACCCAGTACTTC,CASSKPQGKSETQYF
-,TRBV6-5,TRBJ1-2,-,TGTGCCAGCAGACCTCCAGAGGGAGCCTACGGCTACACCTTC,CASRPPEGAYGYTF
once,TRBV30,TRBJ2-7,TRBD2,TGTGCCTGGGCCTTGGGAGGGCCTACCTACGAGCAGTACTTC,CAWALGGPTYEQYF
-,TRBV5-6,TRBJ1-4,TRBD1,TGTGCCAGCAGCGCACAGGGGGTAGGGGCTAATGAAAAACTGTTTTTT,CASSAQGVGANEKLFF
-,TRBV29-1,TRBJ1-2,TRBD1,TGCAGCGTTCTTCAGGGGGGCGAAAGGGGCTACACCTTC,CSVLQGGERGYTF
-,TRBV7-9,TRBJ1-1,-,TGTGCCAGCAGCCACGGACAGCGAGAAGCTTTCTTT,CASSHGQREAFF
-,TRBV7-2,TRBJ1-1,TRBD1,TGTGCCAGCAGCAAGGGACAGGGGGCGGAGGAAGCTTTCTTT,CASSKGQGAEEAFF
few,TRBV2,TRBJ1-1,-,TGTGCCAGTGTTAAAGAGAACGGAGGAGACACTGAAGCTTTCTTT,CASVKENGGDTEAFF
-,TRBV12-5,TRBJ1-2,-,TGTGCTAGTGGTTTTTGGCAGGAGGGGGGCTACACCTTC,CASGFWQEGGYTF
few,TRBV19,TRBJ1-5,-,TGTGCCAGTAGCTTCCCTAACGGGGCCCAGCATTTT,CASSFPNGAQHF